The rows below give T cell receptor beta chains drawn from one sample of a study of PD-1 blockade in classical Hodgkin lymphoma. Produced via immunoSEQ multiplex PCR; TCRdb's table is partial and in-frame only. This sample has fewer than 40,000 clones, with around 89% found just once. Sequenced sample: CD4+ T cells from blood. All receptors derive from a human donor with classical Hodgkin lymphoma. Both conserved end residues are part of each CDR3. Fields, in order: D gene, J gene, V gene, CDR3 protein. A D gene is named only where the DNA matches it firmly.

NA	TRBJ1-1	TRBV7-9	CASGNTEAFF
NA	TRBJ1-2	TRBV5-1	CASSLEGLANYGYTF
NA	TRBJ1-1	TRBV6-5	CASSYTGEGTEAFF
TRBD1	TRBJ1-1	TRBV27	CASSLSPLTGEGEAFF
TRBD1	TRBJ1-6	TRBV5-6	CASSRTGGNSPLHF
NA	TRBJ1-2	TRBV6-5	CASSSQKSNYGYTF
TRBD1	TRBJ1-2	TRBV4-1	CASSRGQGPIPYGYTF
NA	TRBJ2-7	TRBV27	CASRAQGTYEQYF
TRBD1	TRBJ1-2	TRBV5-8	CASSFEPGQSYGYTF
NA	TRBJ1-1	TRBV7-3	CASRRGPNTEAFF
NA	TRBJ2-5	TRBV18	CASSQGQETQYF
NA	TRBJ1-1	TRBV2	CASRPQGLNTEAFF
NA	TRBJ1-5	TRBV18	CASSPGGAPYSNQPQHF
NA	TRBJ2-3	TRBV7-2	CASSSSRGTDTQYF
NA	TRBJ1-3	TRBV7-2	CASGSSGNTIYF
NA	TRBJ2-7	TRBV9	CASSLTPGSYEQYF
TRBD1	TRBJ1-6	TRBV11-2	CASSPTGRGLYNSPLHF
NA	TRBJ2-1	TRBV30	CAWSVGEVVEQFF
TRBD1	TRBJ1-1	TRBV9	CASSVGGGREGYTEAFF
NA	TRBJ2-5	TRBV28	CASSYLVETQYF
TRBD1	TRBJ2-5	TRBV29-1	CSVHRGQETQYF
NA	TRBJ2-7	TRBV7-2	CASSLSPDRAYEQYF